The 21 T cell receptor beta chains listed next were all sequenced from one sample in a study of blood T cells in healthy people across ages. The use of a sample-barcoded 5' primer and a J-beta primer mix characterized a second PCR of about 7 to 12 cycles. One entry per CDR3 protein, called by TCRdb with MiXCR from the 5' RACE reads. This sample carries 1 million to 1.2 million distinct CDR3 sequences, roughly two fifths of them seen once, and the ten largest clones take less than 15%. Material for sequencing was blood. Source of these receptors: a man between 18 and 29 years old in good health.

J is TRBJ1-1 and V is TRBV4-3; D possibly corresponds to TRBD1 (6 bases). Germline V gives CDR1 LGHNA, CDR2 YSLEER. The CDR3 has 14 residues. Between the trimmed V and J ends, which lost 0 bases and 7 bases, there was a span of 12 bases. The CDR3: CASSQDWGAGEAFF. The CDR3 coding sequence is TGCGCCAGCAGCCAAGATTGGGGGGCAGGTGAAGCTTTCTTT.

This clonotype was seen a handful of times. In nucleotides, the CDR3 is TGCAGCGTTGAAGATCAGGGGGCTAGCATGGGAACAGATACGCAGTATTTT. Protein: CSVEDQGASMGTDTQYF. The chain carries TRBV29-1 and TRBJ2-3, with TRBD1 matching over 8 bases. V trimming: 0 bases; J trimming: 3 bases; junction bases outside the gene matches: 11. Germline CDR1 reads SQVTM; CDR2 reads ANQGSEA. The CDR3 extends over 17 amino acids.

The table lists this clonotype with many counts. The V call is TRBV7-2, the J call TRBJ1-5; unclear D gene. This CDR3 has 15 residues. The V gene's germline CDR1 is SGHTA and CDR2 FQGNSA. Trimming removed 1 base at V and 4 bases at J, with 11 bases between. CDR3 nucleotide sequence: TGTGCCAGCAGCTTAGGCGTGTCGTCTAATCAGCCCCAGCATTTT. This gives the protein CASSLGVSSNQPQHF.

The table lists this clonotype with a few counts. The chain employs TRBV15 and TRBJ2-7, with 7 bases lining up with TRBD2. Germline assignment: CDR1 LNHNV and CDR2 YYDKDF (reference sequence). There are 17 residues in the CDR3. The J segment lost 0 bases and the V segment lost 1 base, leaving 9 bases of the junction unmatched. Written as DNA, the CDR3 is TGTGCCACCAGCAGAGTCCGTATCGGGACTACCTCCTACGAGCAGTACTTC. Protein product: CATSRVRIGTTSYEQYF.

The rearrangement links TRBV7-2 to TRBJ2-5, with 8 nucleotides matching TRBD1. After removal of 5 bases from V and 11 bases from J, the junction contained 19 bases not matched to a gene. CDR1 is SGHTA and CDR2 is FQGNSA in the germline V gene. This CDR3 has 16 amino acids. CDR3 bases: TGTGCCAGCAGCGCGAATGGACAGGGCCATTACAATGAGCAGTACTTC. Amino acids: CASSANGQGHYNEQYF. Full variable domain (rest looked up from reference TRBV7-2 and TRBJ2-5): GAGVSQSPSNKVTEKGKDVELRCDPISGHTALYWYRQSLGQGLEFLIYFQGNSAPDKSGLPSDRFSAERTGGSVSTLTIQRTQQEDSAVYLCASSANGQGHYNEQYFGPGTRLLVL.

This clonotype occurred a few times. The chain has TRBV28 and TRBJ2-1; no clear D gene. Germline-derived CDR1 and CDR2 are MDHEN and SYDVKM. The ends were cut back, 7 bases at V and 0 bases at J, with 13 bases in the middle. The length of the CDR3 is 15 residues. The CDR3 nucleotides are TGTGCCAGCACCCGAGCCGGCAACTCCTACAATGAGCAGTTCTTC. Translation gives CASTRAGNSYNEQFF.

This rearrangement joins TRBV20-1 to TRBJ2-3, with 8 bases matching TRBD2. The CDR3 consists of 16 residues. Germline lookup yields CDR1 DFQATT and CDR2 SNEGSKA (reference sequence). V was pared by 0 bases and J by 2 bases, with 7 bases of the junction left unmatched. CDR3 nucleotides: TGCAGTGCTAGAGACAATAGCGGGGTCACCACAGATACGCAGTATTTT. Encoded protein: CSARDNSGVTTDTQYF.

The sample holds a few counts of this clonotype. The chain couples TRBV6-6 to TRBJ1-1; 9 bases are a match to TRBD1. V lost 7 bases and J lost 4; bases outside the gene matches: 4. Germline values: CDR1 MNHNY, CDR2 SVGAGI (reference sequence). The CDR3 covers 13 residues. The chain's CDR3 is CASTMTGGTEAFF. The CDR3 DNA follows: TGTGCCAGCACCATGACAGGGGGCACTGAAGCTTTCTTT.

The genes are TRBV24-1 and TRBJ2-3; D is ambiguous. The CDR3 consists of 17 residues. CDR1 and CDR2 from the germline V gene are KGHDR and SFDVKD. The germline V and J ends were trimmed by 0 bases and 2 bases, with 14 bases remaining between them. CDR3 nucleotide sequence: TGTGCCACCAGTGATTTGAAGGGTATGGGCACCACAGATACGCAGTATTTT. Its protein product is CATSDLKGMGTTDTQYF.

The chain recombines TRBV6-2 or TRBV6-3 with TRBJ2-7; tentative D call: TRBD2 (6 bases). The CDR3 is 18 amino acids. The germline gives CDR1 MNHEY, CDR2 SVGEGT. V was cut by 2 bases and J by 2 bases, with 22 bases left in between. The CDR3 nucleotides read TGTGCCAGCAGTTACGAGGTGGGGACTGAAAGCGTCGCCTACGAGCAGTACTTC. This gives the protein CASSYEVGTESVAYEQYF.

Turning to this clonotype: This CDR3 fails to terminate in the conserved phenylalanine or tryptophan, so it likely reflects a read error. The DNA is omitted, as the CDR3 cannot be located on it reliably, and the CDR3 follows TCRdb's listing. J is TRBJ2-5 and V is TRBV6-5; the table's D gene call, TRBD1, was not cross checked with the DNA. The CDR3 comprises 18 residues, both ends counted. Germline V gives CDR1 MNHEY, CDR2 SVGAGI. The CDR3 reads CASSLQTGTGYYGYTFGS.

Concerning this clonotype: Mismatch with germline at one junction end may stem from a read error. The J gene is TRBJ2-3, the V gene TRBV5-1, with 9 bases that match TRBD1. CDR1 is SGHRS, CDR2 YFSETQ, per germline. The CDR3 spans 20 residues. For the CDR3, the DNA is TGCGCCAGCAGCCGACAGGGGGGTCGACCGGAAATTCGAAGCACAGATACGCGGTATTTT. Amino acid sequence: CASSRQGGRPEIRSTDTRYF.

V is TRBV28 and J is TRBJ2-7; D perhaps matches TRBD2 (6 bases). V gave up 6 bases and J gave up 2 bases, with 14 bases separating them. In germline, CDR1 is MDHEN, CDR2 SYDVKM. The length of the CDR3 is 14 residues. CDR3 protein: CASSRFGGPYEQYF. The CDR3 bases are TGTGCCAGCAGCAGGTTCGGGGGTCCCTACGAGCAGTACTTC.

This sequence joins TRBV20-1 and TRBJ2-7; possibly TRBD1 for D (6 bases). CDR1 DFQATT and CDR2 SNEGSKA come from the germline V gene (reference sequence). The CDR3 runs to 15 residues. Trimming removed 0 bases from V and 7 bases from J, with 19 bases in between. The CDR3 sequence is CSARDRDKDYNEQYF. The CDR3 DNA reads as TGCAGTGCTAGAGACCGGGACAAAGACTACAATGAGCAGTACTTC.

This clonotype was observed a few times. The genes are TRBV20-1 and TRBJ2-7; tentatively, D is TRBD1 (5 bases). The end of the DNA is better explained by TRBJ2-4, so the J call may be wrong. The CDR3 sequence is 12 residues long. Germline assignment: CDR1 DFQATT and CDR2 SNEGSKA (reference sequence). CDR3 coding DNA: TGCAGTGCCCAGGGTCTCGAAAACATTCAGTACTTC. This codes for CSAQGLENIQYF.

This clonotype was found a few times. The chain joins TRBV7-9 to TRBJ1-2, with a possible D match to TRBD1 (6 bases). Germline lookup yields CDR1 SEHNR and CDR2 FQNEAQ (reference sequence). The CDR3 consists of 18 residues. V was shortened by 2 bases and J by 7 bases, with 26 bases between the two germline ends. Written as DNA, the CDR3 is TGTGCCAGCAGCTTATCAAACAAGGCAACAGGGACTACACGTGGCTACACCTTC. Its protein is CASSLSNKATGTTRGYTF.

With respect to this clonotype: A much larger clone lies one base from this, so it may be a read error. This chain links TRBV5-1 with TRBJ2-1, with 7 bases identical to TRBD2. The CDR3 has 14 amino acids. Germline CDR1 and CDR2: SGHRS and YFSETQ. The CDR3 DNA reads as TGCGCCGGCAGCTTTAACGGGAGGAACAATGAGCAGTTCTTC. This translates into CAGSFNGRNNEQFF. Complete variable domain (other parts from reference TRBV5-1 and TRBJ2-1): KAGVTQTPRYLIKTRGQQVTLSCSPISGHRSVSWYQQTPGQGLQFLFEYFSETQRNKGNFPGRFSGRQFSNSRSEMNVSTLELGDSALYLCAGSFNGRNNEQFFGPGTRLTVL.

This CDR3 reads CASAGTGTYNEQFF. In nucleotides, the CDR3 is TGCGCCAGCGCCGGGACAGGGACCTACAATGAGCAGTTCTTC. This sequence joins TRBV5-1 and TRBJ2-1; 9 bases agree with TRBD1. In germline, CDR1 is SGHRS, CDR2 YFSETQ. The CDR3 spans 14 residues. V was clipped by 7 bases and J by 2 bases; unmatched bases: 4. The full variable domain, its missing parts supplied by reference TRBV5-1 and TRBJ2-1, is KAGVTQTPRYLIKTRGQQVTLSCSPISGHRSVSWYQQTPGQGLQFLFEYFSETQRNKGNFPGRFSGRQFSNSRSEMNVSTLELGDSALYLCASAGTGTYNEQFFGPGTRLTVL.

CDR3 sequence reads: CASSKNPLQGGFYEQYF. DNA of the CDR3: TGTGCCAGCAGTAAAAACCCCCTCCAGGGAGGCTTCTACGAGCAGTACTTC. This chain uses TRBV6-1 with TRBJ2-7; D is perhaps TRBD2 (6 bases). V was trimmed by 5 bases and J by 3 bases, leaving 23 bases between them. The CDR3 sequence is 17 residues long. Germline loops: CDR1 MNHNS, CDR2 SASEGT.

This clonotype was counted a few times. The chain combines TRBV29-1 with TRBJ2-2; TRBD2 is a possible D gene (6 bases). Germline assignment: CDR1 SQVTM and CDR2 ANQGSEA. This CDR3 spans 12 amino acids. The V end was cut by 2 bases, the J end by 9 bases, with 10 bases between. The CDR3 bases are TGCAGCGTTGAATGGAGGGGTCGGGAGCTGTTTTTT. It codes for CSVEWRGRELFF.

This chain links TRBV5-1 with TRBJ2-4; D possibly corresponds to TRBD1 (5 bases). The germline gives CDR1 SGHRS, CDR2 YFSETQ. The CDR3 consists of 13 residues. V was trimmed by 5 bases and J by 3 bases, leaving 9 bases between them. The chain's CDR3 is CASRVQDKNIQYF. The CDR3 DNA follows: TGCGCCAGCAGGGTACAGGACAAAAACATTCAGTACTTC.